This T cell receptor beta chain was captured by sequencing in a study of PD-1 blockade in mismatch repair-deficient tumors. Study-level findings and limits: Tumor-resident clones, often undetectable pretreatment in blood, expanded then contracted after pembrolizumab.

This sample's time point: roughly eleven-day in vitro stimulation with candidate neoantigen peptide 5. A no-peptide control culture served as baseline for clone fold changes. There are 15 residues in the CDR3. J gave up 5 bases and V 2 bases, and 2 bases lay outside the gene matches. Per the germline V gene, CDR1 is SGHTA and CDR2 is FQGTGA. Repertoires were generated with immunoSEQ multiplex PCR, while TCRdb's copy carries only in-frame clones and drops some. The data show about 15,000 clones, with under 90% seen just once and approximately 11% held by the top ten. Worth noting for this clone: The antigen remains unidentified.

The receptor's source is an adult with mismatch repair-deficient cancer. Sample: cells cultured in vitro, taken from a patient treated with pembrolizumab. The chain recombines TRBV7-3 with TRBJ2-2; 10 bases fit TRBD1. CDR3 region: CASSLDRGPTGELFF. The CDR3 region has the DNA TGTGCCAGCAGCTTAGACAGGGGGCCAACCGGGGAGCTGTTTTTT.